These 18 T cell receptor beta chains share one sample of origin, sequenced in a study of cytomegalovirus exposure and HLA in healthy donors. Primers for the PCR totalled 60 Vbeta and 13 Jbeta. Measured with immunoSEQ multiplex PCR; TCRdb has only the in-frame clones, and not every one. The table records approximately 110,000 clones, around 64% of them present only once. Specimen: PBMCs. Receptor source: a woman between 25 and 40 years old in good health and CMV-seronegative.

This chain links TRBV7-3 with TRBJ2-1; TRBD1 might be the D (6 bases). Germline CDR1 SGHTA, CDR2 FQGTGA. This CDR3 has 16 residues. The V end lost 2 bases, the J end lost 2 bases, and 13 bases lay between the germline ends. CDR3 sequence reads: CASSLSQGPTYNEQFF. As DNA, the CDR3 is TGTGCCAGCAGCTTATCGCAGGGGCCAACCTACAATGAGCAGTTCTTC.

This chain links TRBV30 with TRBJ2-3, with D uncertain. Per the germline V gene, CDR1 is GTSNPN and CDR2 is SVGIG (reference sequence). The length of the CDR3 is 12 residues. Trimming took 5 bases from V and 2 from J, leaving 8 bases between them. The CDR3 DNA is TGTGCCTGGGGCCCAGTCACAGATACGCAGTATTTT. It specifies CAWGPVTDTQYF.

Only a few counts were recorded for this clone. V gene TRBV28 combines with J gene TRBJ2-1; 13 bases agree with TRBD2. CDR3 length: 18 residues. Trimming took 5 bases from V and 4 from J; bases not matched to a gene: 11. Germline CDR1 MDHEN, CDR2 SYDVKM. The CDR3 loop is CASSPLGGTSGMYNEQFF. CDR3 coding DNA: TGTGCCAGCAGTCCCCTGGGGGGGACTAGCGGGATGTACAATGAGCAGTTCTTC.

This sequence joins TRBV5-6 and TRBJ1-1; 8 bases map to TRBD1. Germline CDR1 and CDR2: SGHDT and YYEEEE. This CDR3 is built from 15 residues. V lost 1 base to trimming and J lost 5 bases; unmatched junction nucleotides: 7. CDR3: CASSLSGGPSTEAFF. In DNA form, the CDR3 reads TGTGCCAGCAGCTTGTCAGGGGGCCCAAGTACTGAAGCTTTCTTT.

The chain has TRBV28 and TRBJ1-1; 7 bases are shared with TRBD1. Germline CDR1 and CDR2: MDHEN and SYDVKM. The CDR3 is made up of 14 amino acids. With V trimmed by 1 base and J by 4 bases, 3 bases remained unmatched. The DNA for the CDR3 is TGTGCCAGCAGTTTATCCCAGGGGGTCACTGAAGCTTTCTTT. It translates to CASSLSQGVTEAFF.

The chain carries TRBV30 and TRBJ2-3; tentative D call: TRBD2 (5 bases). V was cut by 7 bases and J by 6 bases, with 17 bases left in between. The germline gives CDR1 GTSNPN, CDR2 SVGIG (reference sequence). CDR3 length: 13 residues. The CDR3, as DNA: TGTGCCTCAGAGAGCGGACGAGGGGATACGCAGTATTTT. Its protein product is CASESGRGDTQYF.

There are a few counts of this clone. The chain uses TRBV5-1 and TRBJ2-3; 7 bases agree with TRBD1. From germline, CDR1 is SGHRS and CDR2 YFSETQ. The CDR3 loop spans 13 amino acids. J lost 7 bases, V lost 8 bases, and 10 bases had no gene match. The chain's CDR3 is CASTGQAGNTQYF. The CDR3 region has the DNA TGCGCCAGTACAGGACAGGCTGGGAATACGCAGTATTTT. Full variable domain (outside the CDR3, taken from reference TRBV5-1 and TRBJ2-3): KAGVTQTPRYLIKTRGQQVTLSCSPISGHRSVSWYQQTPGQGLQFLFEYFSETQRNKGNFPGRFSGRQFSNSRSEMNVSTLELGDSALYLCASTGQAGNTQYFGPGTRLTVL.

The chain carries TRBV15 and TRBJ2-7; tentatively, D is TRBD2 (6 bases). Germline assignment: CDR1 LNHNV and CDR2 YYDKDF (reference sequence). The CDR3 extends over 14 amino acids. Trimming took 4 bases from V and 0 from J, leaving 10 bases between them. DNA for the CDR3: TGTGCCACCAGCACGGTCGGGGGCTCCTACGAGCAGTACTTC. It encodes CATSTVGGSYEQYF.

This clone has only a few counts. The rearrangement links TRBV29-1 to TRBJ2-1; weak D call: TRBD2 (7 bases). CDR1 is SQVTM, CDR2 ANQGSEA, per germline. CDR3 size: 16 residues. With 4 bases removed from V and 8 bases from J, the gap between germline ends came to 24 bases. Here the CDR3 reads CSVVGGGGGKLHEQFF. The CDR3 coding sequence is TGCAGCGTTGTTGGTGGGGGAGGGGGGAAGCTCCATGAGCAGTTCTTC.

This chain uses TRBV11-3 with TRBJ2-5; no clear D gene. Germline V gene lookup returns CDR1 SGHNT and CDR2 YENEEA. This CDR3 spans 13 amino acids. Trimming stripped 2 bases from V and 4 bases from J, with 8 bases between. Here the CDR3 DNA reads TGTGCCAGCAGCTTAATCTCTTCAGAGACCCAGTACTTC. Translated: CASSLISSETQYF.

The table lists this clone with a few counts. Here the CDR3 reads CAPTGLADTDTQYF. Here the CDR3 DNA reads TGTGCCCCTACGGGACTAGCGGACACAGATACGCAGTATTTT. The chain joins TRBV2 to TRBJ2-3; TRBD2 agrees at 11 bases. After removal of 11 bases from V and 2 bases from J, the junction contained 6 bases not matched to a gene. CDR1 is SNHLY, CDR2 FYNNEI, per germline. The CDR3 totals 14 residues.

This chain uses TRBV10-1 with TRBJ2-3, with D maybe TRBD2 (6 bases). Germline CDR1 reads WNHNN; CDR2 reads SYGVQD (reference sequence). The V end was cut by 5 bases, the J end by 5 bases, with 17 bases between. CDR3 size: 15 residues. The CDR3 region is CASSYGGDGIDTQYF. The DNA for the CDR3 is TGCGCCAGCAGTTACGGGGGAGACGGCATAGATACGCAGTATTTT.

This clone was seen a handful of times. V usage is TRBV28 and J usage is TRBJ2-2, with TRBD2 as a possible D gene (6 bases). Germline CDR1 MDHEN, CDR2 SYDVKM. The CDR3 loop spans 15 amino acids. V was cut by 2 bases and J by 5 bases, with 12 bases left in between. The CDR3 DNA follows: TGTGCCAGCAGTTTACTTCGGGAGCGGACCGGGGAGCTGTTTTTT. This sequence encodes CASSLLRERTGELFF.

This sequence joins TRBV6-1 and TRBJ1-2, with no clear D. V lost 5 bases and J 6 bases, leaving 7 bases between the germline ends. From germline, CDR1 is MNHNS and CDR2 SASEGT. This CDR3 has 11 amino acids. The CDR3 DNA follows: TGTGCCAGCAGTTACGGGGATGGCTACACCTTC. Encoded protein: CASSYGDGYTF.

The chain couples TRBV9 to TRBJ2-7, with D perhaps TRBD2 (6 bases). The CDR3 covers 13 residues. Germline values: CDR1 SGDLS, CDR2 YYNGEE. The V end was cut by 3 bases, the J end by 7 bases, with 14 bases between. CDR3 region: CASSGSGLGEQYF. The DNA of the CDR3 is TGTGCCAGCAGCGGTAGCGGTCTGGGGGAGCAGTACTTC.

V and J are TRBV28 and TRBJ1-5; no clear D. CDR1 is MDHEN and CDR2 is SYDVKM in the germline V gene. V lost 3 bases, J lost 1 base, and 10 bases lay in between. The CDR3 is made up of 15 amino acids. CDR3 sequence reads: CASSLPGRSNQPQHF. The DNA of the CDR3 is TGTGCCAGCAGTTTGCCGGGGAGGAGCAATCAGCCCCAGCATTTT.

V is TRBV9 and J is TRBJ2-7, with 8 bases matching TRBD2. J gave up 3 bases and V 1 base, and 6 bases lay outside the gene matches. CDR3 length: 15 residues. The germline gives CDR1 SGDLS, CDR2 YYNGEE. The CDR3 DNA follows: TGTGCCAGCAGCGTATCCGGTAGCGGGGACTACGAGCAGTACTTC. The encoded protein is CASSVSGSGDYEQYF.

The chain recombines TRBV27 with TRBJ1-5; TRBD1 is a possible D gene (5 bases). The V end was cut by 2 bases, the J end by 5 bases, with 10 bases between. Germline V gene lookup returns CDR1 MNHEY and CDR2 SMNVEV (reference sequence). This CDR3 comprises 14 residues. The CDR3 sequence: CASSLRDSHQPQHF. CDR3 DNA: TGTGCCAGCAGTTTAAGAGACAGCCATCAGCCCCAGCATTTT.